The 30 T cell receptor beta chains presented below share a single source sample, sequenced in a study of blood T cell repertoires in COVID-19. Some clones are missing from TCRdb's copy, which holds only in-frame ones; the method was immunoSEQ multiplex PCR. The table records around 260,000 clones, roughly 88% of them present only once. The sequencing sample was made of peripheral blood. The receptors were gathered from an older woman with COVID-19, enrolled during active disease.

V is TRBV19 and J is TRBJ2-6, with D possibly matching TRBD1 (5 bases). The CDR3 sequence is 15 residues long. Looked up from germline, CDR1 is LNHDA and CDR2 is SQIVND (reference sequence). Between the trimmed V and J ends, which lost 3 bases and 2 bases, there was a span of 8 bases. In DNA, the CDR3 is TGTGCCAGTAGTATTAGCAGGGCTGGGGCCAACGTCCTGACTTTC. This gives the protein CASSISRAGANVLTF.

The chain uses TRBV5-1 and TRBJ1-5, with 9 positions matching TRBD1. The J segment lost 8 bases and the V segment lost 0 bases, leaving 3 bases of the junction unmatched. Per the germline V gene, CDR1 is SGHRS and CDR2 is YFSETQ. This CDR3 spans 14 amino acids. CDR3 sequence reads: CASSLGTGEKPQHF. The DNA of the CDR3 is TGCGCCAGCAGCTTGGGGACAGGGGAGAAGCCCCAGCATTTT.

The chain couples TRBV12-1 to TRBJ2-7; TRBD1 is taken as the D call from the table, unchecked against the DNA. TRBV12-1 is shown as a pseudogene. This CDR3 has 14 amino acids. The CDR3: CASTPGTSCYEQYF. CDR3 sequence (DNA): TGTGCCAGCACCCCAGGCACCTCGTGCTACGAGCAGTACTTC.

This chain uses TRBV6-6 with TRBJ2-7; weak D call: TRBD2 (5 bases). The V end lost 0 bases, the J end lost 3 bases, and 9 bases lay between the germline ends. The CDR3 loop spans 14 amino acids. Germline V gives CDR1 MNHNY, CDR2 SVGAGI (reference sequence). The CDR3 loop reads CASSYSRGNYEQYF. CDR3 sequence (DNA): TGTGCCAGCAGTTACTCACGGGGAAACTACGAGCAGTACTTC.

The CDR3, as DNA: TGTGCCAGCAGTTTGCGGGACAGGGGTGTAACTGAAGCTTTCTTT. Its protein product is CASSLRDRGVTEAFF. The genes are TRBV28 and TRBJ1-1; 10 bases are a match to TRBD1. Looked up from germline, CDR1 is MDHEN and CDR2 is SYDVKM. This CDR3 comprises 15 residues. The trim removed 3 bases at V and 5 bases at J, leaving 6 bases unmatched.

This chain joins TRBV4-1 and TRBJ2-7; tentative D call: TRBD2 (7 bases). V lost 0 bases and J lost 0, with 15 bases in between. Looked up from germline, CDR1 is MGHRA and CDR2 is YSYEKL. CDR3 length: 17 amino acids. The CDR3 DNA sequence: TGCGCCAGCAGCCAAGATGGTCGGGGGGCGAGCTCCTACGAGCAGTACTTC. It specifies CASSQDGRGASSYEQYF.

The J gene is TRBJ2-5, the V gene TRBV19; 8 nucleotides align to TRBD2. Germline trimming cut 3 bases from V and 5 bases from J; bases unmatched to any gene: 8. CDR3 length: 15 amino acids. Germline CDR1 and CDR2: LNHDA and SQIVND (reference sequence). CDR3 nucleotides: TGTGCCAGTAGTATTGGGCGGGAGGCGAGGGAGACCCAGTACTTC. Translating gives CASSIGREARETQYF.

J is TRBJ2-7 and V is TRBV29-1, with 8 bases fitting TRBD1. Trimming cost V 0 bases and J 6 bases; bases outside gene matches: 10. This CDR3 is 15 amino acids long. Germline CDR1 is SQVTM and CDR2 is ANQGSEA. CDR3 sequence reads: CSVEDPRTGWGEQYF. For the CDR3, the DNA is TGCAGCGTTGAAGATCCACGGACAGGGTGGGGCGAGCAGTACTTC.

The CDR3: CASSAPGQGPSGPQHF. The CDR3 DNA sequence: TGCGCCAGCAGCGCACCGGGACAGGGGCCTTCTGGGCCCCAGCATTTT. The rearrangement links TRBV4-1 to TRBJ1-5, with 10 nucleotides matching TRBD1. The CDR3 has 16 residues. In germline, CDR1 is MGHRA, CDR2 YSYEKL. V shed 5 bases and J 9 bases; nucleotides not matched to a gene: 13.

V gene TRBV18 combines with J gene TRBJ2-2; 10 bases align to TRBD2. J lost 7 bases, V lost 0 bases, and 2 bases had no gene match. The CDR3 consists of 15 residues. Germline V gives CDR1 KGHSH, CDR2 LQKENI. The DNA of the CDR3 is TGTGCCAGCTCACCACCTGCTAGCGGGAGCGGGGAGCTGTTTTTT. The encoded protein is CASSPPASGSGELFF.

This clone is labeled medium-sized (0.01 to 0.1%). The chain carries TRBV28 and TRBJ1-1; D is perhaps TRBD1 (5 bases). The germline V gene encodes CDR1 MDHEN and CDR2 SYDVKM. The CDR3 spans 11 residues. With 6 bases removed from V and 9 bases from J, the gap between germline ends came to 11 bases. Here the CDR3 reads CASRNSDKAFF. CDR3 coding DNA: TGTGCCAGCAGGAACTCGGACAAAGCTTTCTTT.

V is TRBV4-2 and J is TRBJ2-1; 14 bases match TRBD2. Germline CDR1 and CDR2: LGHNA and YNFKEQ. The CDR3 is made up of 14 amino acids. J gave up 15 bases and V 4 bases, and 8 bases lay outside the gene matches. This chain's CDR3 is CASSPGLAGENWFF. The CDR3 DNA is TGTGCCAGCAGCCCGGGACTAGCGGGAGAAAATTGGTTCTTC.

The rearrangement joins TRBV30 to TRBJ1-5, with TRBD1 as a possible D gene (6 bases). Germline values: CDR1 GTSNPN, CDR2 SVGIG (reference sequence). Trimming removed 3 bases at V and 3 bases at J, with 9 bases between. This CDR3 region has 13 residues. The CDR3 nucleotides read TGTGCCTGGAGGCAGGGGATCAATCAGCCCCAGCATTTT. Amino acid sequence: CAWRQGINQPQHF.

This clone came up once. The rearrangement joins TRBV4-2 to TRBJ1-3, with 10 bases aligning to TRBD1. The CDR3 covers 13 residues. The trim removed 4 bases at V and 8 bases at J, leaving 2 bases unmatched. CDR1 LGHNA and CDR2 YNFKEQ come from the germline V gene. The CDR3 bases are TGTGCCAGCAGCCCTGGGACAGGGGACACCATATATTTT. Residues: CASSPGTGDTIYF.

The chain combines TRBV6-5 with TRBJ2-1; TRBD1 aligns across 10 bases. CDR1 is MNHEY and CDR2 is SVGAGI in the germline V gene. CDR3 length equals 12 residues. Here the CDR3 reads CAVGQGFNEQFF. CDR3 sequence (DNA): TGTGCAGTGGGACAGGGGTTTAATGAGCAGTTCTTC.

This clone was recorded only once. The rearrangement links TRBV7-6 to TRBJ1-2; maybe TRBD1 (5 bases). V lost 2 bases and J lost 2, with 12 bases in between. In germline, CDR1 is SGHVS, CDR2 FNYEAQ. The CDR3 has 15 residues. The CDR3 spells CASSLTRGQNYGYTF. In DNA form, the CDR3 reads TGTGCCAGCAGCTTAACAAGGGGCCAGAACTATGGCTACACCTTC.

CDR3 amino acids: CASSVAPDLTSQYF. For the CDR3, the DNA is TGTGCCAGCAGCGTAGCTCCAGACTTGACGTCCCAGTACTTC. This sequence joins TRBV9 and TRBJ2-5; D gene uncertain. The CDR3 is 14 residues long. Looked up from germline, CDR1 is SGDLS and CDR2 is YYNGEE. The V end lost 0 bases, the J end lost 9 bases, and 15 bases lay between the germline ends. The full variable domain, in which reference TRBV9 and TRBJ2-5 provide the parts outside the CDR3, is DSGVTQTPKHLITATGQRVTLRCSPRSGDLSVYWYQQSLDQGLQFLIQYYNGEERAKGNILERFSAQQFPDLHSELNLSSLELGDSALYFCASSVAPDLTSQYFGPGTRLLVL.

The chain couples TRBV7-8 to TRBJ2-7; D possibly corresponds to TRBD2 (6 bases). Germline V gene data show CDR1 as SGHVS and CDR2 as FQNEAQ. The V gene lost 3 bases and the J gene lost 3 bases, with 12 bases spanning the gap. The CDR3 is 14 amino acids. In nucleotides, the CDR3 is TGTGCCAGCAGCTTTCGGGCGCGGGACTACGAGCAGTACTTC. Protein sequence: CASSFRARDYEQYF.

The genes are TRBV27 and TRBJ2-2; 10 nucleotides line up with TRBD2. The germline gives CDR1 MNHEY, CDR2 SMNVEV (reference sequence). The V gene end was trimmed by 8 bases and the J gene end by 6 bases; junction bases not matched to a gene: 9. The CDR3 extends over 15 amino acids. This chain's CDR3 is CASGTPGLAPGELFF. As DNA, the CDR3 is TGTGCCAGCGGGACGCCGGGACTAGCGCCCGGGGAGCTGTTTTTT.

The chain has TRBV23-1 and TRBJ1-2; TRBD1 is a possible D gene (5 bases). TRBV23-1 carries the ORF label, with uncertain function. This CDR3 is 15 amino acids long. Trimming left V 0 bases short and J 4 bases short, with 12 bases between. The CDR3 nucleotides read TGCGCCAGCAGTCAATCGGGTCCCAGGGCCTATGGCTACACCTTC. It encodes CASSQSGPRAYGYTF.

The rearrangement joins TRBV11-2 to TRBJ2-3; 7 bases fit TRBD1. Germline-derived CDR1 and CDR2 are SGHAT and FQNNGV. With 5 bases clipped from V and 5 bases from J, the junction kept 10 bases outside the gene matches. The length of the CDR3 is 15 residues. The CDR3 bases are TGTGCCAGCAGCATCAACCAGGGGGTAGGAGATACGCAGTATTTT. This sequence encodes CASSINQGVGDTQYF.

This chain connects TRBV27 to TRBJ2-1; possible D gene TRBD2, 5 bases. The V gene lost 6 bases and the J gene lost 4 bases, with 10 bases spanning the gap. The CDR3 sequence is 13 residues long. The germline V gene has CDR1 MNHEY and CDR2 SMNVEV (reference sequence). CDR3 DNA: TGTGCCAGCAGCTTCGGGGAATACAATGAGCAGTTCTTC. Its protein is CASSFGEYNEQFF.

This chain connects TRBV2 to TRBJ1-6; maybe TRBD1 (5 bases). The CDR3 is made up of 14 amino acids. From germline, CDR1 is SNHLY and CDR2 FYNNEI. With 7 bases removed from V and 5 bases from J, the gap between germline ends came to 12 bases. CDR3 protein: CASTRPGNNSPLHF. The DNA of the CDR3 is TGTGCCAGCACCCGGCCAGGGAATAATTCACCCCTCCACTTT.

The chain employs TRBV12-5 and TRBJ2-5, with 9 bases fitting TRBD2. Germline V gene data show CDR1 as LGHNT and CDR2 as FRNRAP. V lost 7 bases, J lost 5 bases, and 8 bases stayed unmatched. This CDR3 comprises 14 residues. For the CDR3, the DNA is TGTGCTAGTGCAGTGCGGGAGGGCCGGGAGACCCAGTACTTC. Its translation is CASAVREGRETQYF.

Points on this clone: Other nucleotide sequences in the sample specify the same CDR3. The chain employs TRBV2 and TRBJ2-2; TRBD1 aligns across 9 bases. With V trimmed by 6 bases and J by 7 bases, 3 bases remained unmatched. Germline CDR1 SNHLY, CDR2 FYNNEI. The CDR3 is 13 amino acids. CDR3: CASSRQGGGELFF. For the CDR3, the DNA is TGTGCCAGCAGCCGACAGGGGGGCGGGGAGCTGTTTTTT.

CDR3 DNA sequence: TGTGCCAGCAGCACCTATGGGACTAGCGGCAATGAGCAGTTCTTC. Protein: CASSTYGTSGNEQFF. This chain links TRBV9 with TRBJ2-1, with TRBD2 matching over 11 bases. V shed 4 bases and J 6 bases; nucleotides not matched to a gene: 6. Germline lookup yields CDR1 SGDLS and CDR2 YYNGEE. The CDR3 totals 15 residues.

Points on this clone: Relative to the germline gene, one junction end is altered; a read error may explain this. The gene calls are TRBV7-7 and TRBJ2-1, with 13 bases aligning to TRBD2. In germline, CDR1 is SSHAT, CDR2 FNYEAQ (reference sequence). This CDR3 spans 15 amino acids. In DNA, the CDR3 is TGTGCTAGCAGCGTGGGACTAGCGGGAATAAGTGAGCAGTTCTTC. This encodes CASSVGLAGISEQFF.

The chain carries TRBV3-1 (or the pseudogene TRBV3-2) and TRBJ2-5, with a tentative D call TRBD2 (5 bases). Trimming took 6 bases from V and 2 from J, leaving 13 bases between them. Germline CDR1 and CDR2: LGHDT and YNNKEL (reference sequence). This CDR3 is built from 14 residues. In DNA form, the CDR3 reads TGTGCCAGCAGGGGGAGACGGGTACAAGAGACCCAGTACTTC. It translates to CASRGRRVQETQYF.

The chain uses TRBV2 and TRBJ2-7; TRBD2 agrees at 7 bases. The CDR3 covers 14 residues. The germline V gene encodes CDR1 SNHLY and CDR2 FYNNEI. J was trimmed by 0 bases and V by 6 bases; bases with no gene match: 5. CDR3 DNA sequence: TGTGCCAGCAGCCATAGCGGGCACTCCTACGAGCAGTACTTC. This sequence encodes CASSHSGHSYEQYF.

The chain has TRBV5-4 and TRBJ1-3; D is unclear. This CDR3 has 15 residues. Germline CDR1 is SGHNT and CDR2 is YYREEE (reference sequence). Trimming removed 0 bases from V and 2 bases from J, with 9 bases in between. The CDR3 DNA reads TGTGCCAGCAGCTTGGGGTCAGTTGCTGGAAACACCATATATTTT. Amino acids: CASSLGSVAGNTIYF.